This TCR beta chain stems from a study of response to subunit inactivated influenza vaccine. The CDR3 is 14 amino acids. Germline loops: CDR1 SNHLY, CDR2 FYNNEI. V was shortened by 10 bases and J by 2 bases, with 12 bases between the two germline ends. TCRdb called the RT-PCR reads again in MiXCR, with one record for every CDR3 protein. This sample has a few hundred thousand distinct CDR3 sequences; about 20% occur once, and the top ten carry 10%. This clonotype was counted between two and nine times. This chain links TRBV2 with TRBJ1-6; tentatively, D is TRBD1 (5 bases). Specimen: PBMCs from blood, collected around 22 months after vaccination. The sequence was obtained from a man aged 50 to 69 who received an inactivated influenza vaccine. The CDR3 DNA reads TGTGCCACTTTACAGGAAGCCTATAATTCACCCCTCCACTTT. Translation gives CATLQEAYNSPLHF. Complete variable domain (other parts from reference TRBV2 and TRBJ1-6): EPEVTQTPSHQVTQMGQEVILRCVPISNHLYFYWYRQILGQKVEFLVSFYNNEISEKSEIFDDQFSVERPDGSNFTLKIRSTKLEDSAMYFCATLQEAYNSPLHFGNGTRLTVT.